The 25 T cell receptor beta chains presented below share a single source sample, sequenced in a study of cytomegalovirus exposure and HLA in healthy donors. Primers included in the PCR were 60 Vbeta and 13 Jbeta primers. Repertoires were generated with immunoSEQ multiplex PCR, while TCRdb's copy carries only in-frame clones and drops some. The table shows 150,000 to 170,000 clones, with less than 80% occurring only once. What was sequenced was PBMCs. Receptors originate from a man aged 25-45 years in good health and CMV-seronegative.

The chain couples TRBV7-2 to TRBJ1-1; D perhaps matches TRBD1 (6 bases). Between the trimmed V and J ends, which lost 1 base and 5 bases, there was a span of 8 bases. The CDR3 extends over 13 amino acids. Germline V gene data show CDR1 as SGHTA and CDR2 as FQGNSA. DNA of the CDR3: TGTGCCAGCAGCTTAGGGGGGCAAACTGAAGCTTTCTTT. Amino acid sequence: CASSLGGQTEAFF.

This chain joins TRBV7-8 and TRBJ2-7; 7 bases match TRBD1. V gave up 1 base and J gave up 3 bases; unmatched junction bases: 3. CDR1 and CDR2 (germline): SGHVS, FQNEAQ. CDR3 size: 14 residues. CDR3 amino acids: CASSLDNRGYEQYF. CDR3 DNA sequence: TGTGCCAGCAGCTTAGATAACAGGGGCTACGAGCAGTACTTC.

The chain combines TRBV7-2 with TRBJ2-7; no firm D call. V was pared by 1 base and J by 3 bases, with 7 bases between. CDR3 length: 13 residues. The V gene's germline CDR1 is SGHTA and CDR2 FQGNSA. For the CDR3, the DNA is TGTGCCAGCAGCTTAGGTAGGAGCTACGAGCAGTACTTC. Protein: CASSLGRSYEQYF.

V is TRBV5-4 and J is TRBJ2-7, with D perhaps TRBD1 (7 bases). V was cut by 4 bases and J by 0 bases, with 14 bases left in between. CDR3 length equals 15 residues. Germline V gives CDR1 SGHNT, CDR2 YYREEE (reference sequence). CDR3 DNA sequence: TGTGCCAGCAGCCCGGGACAGACTAGCTCCTACGAGCAGTACTTC. This sequence encodes CASSPGQTSSYEQYF. The entire variable domain, with the rest obtained from reference TRBV5-4 and TRBJ2-7, is as follows: ETGVTQSPTHLIKTRGQQVTLRCSSQSGHNTVSWYQQALGQGPQFIFQYYREEENGRGNFPPRFSGLQFPNYSSELNVNALELDDSALYLCASSPGQTSSYEQYFGPGTRLTVT.

The chain recombines TRBV6-1 with TRBJ1-4, with 8 bases aligning to TRBD1. Germline-derived CDR1 and CDR2 are MNHNS and SASEGT. The CDR3 has 16 residues. Trimming at V came to 3 bases and at J to 5 bases, leaving 8 bases not matched to a gene. The CDR3 loop is CASSDRQGARNEKLFF. Here the CDR3 DNA reads TGTGCCAGCAGTGATAGGCAGGGGGCGCGAAATGAAAAACTGTTTTTT.

V usage is TRBV5-4 and J usage is TRBJ2-7; possible D gene TRBD1, 6 bases. This CDR3 has 12 residues. The V end lost 3 bases, the J end lost 4 bases, and 8 bases lay between the germline ends. Germline-derived CDR1 and CDR2 are SGHNT and YYREEE (reference sequence). CDR3: CASSSRGYEQYF. DNA for the CDR3: TGTGCCAGCAGCTCAAGGGGGTACGAGCAGTACTTC. Looking up the rest from reference TRBV5-4 and TRBJ2-7 gives the full variable domain: ETGVTQSPTHLIKTRGQQVTLRCSSQSGHNTVSWYQQALGQGPQFIFQYYREEENGRGNFPPRFSGLQFPNYSSELNVNALELDDSALYLCASSSRGYEQYFGPGTRLTVT.

The rearrangement joins TRBV5-1 to TRBJ1-1; D may be TRBD1 (6 bases). V was pared by 4 bases and J by 6 bases, with 16 bases between. Per germline, CDR1 SGHRS and CDR2 YFSETQ. This CDR3 is built from 14 residues. DNA of the CDR3: TGCGCCAGCAGCCCCCGACAGGTGGCGGCTGAAGCTTTCTTT. It encodes CASSPRQVAAEAFF.

V and J are TRBV19 and TRBJ1-1; 11 bases match TRBD1. V trimming: 6 bases; J trimming: 5 bases; junction bases outside the gene matches: 11. The CDR3 covers 16 residues. CDR1 and CDR2 from the germline V gene are LNHDA and SQIVND (reference sequence). The CDR3 reads CASSGTGGLVYTEAFF. In nucleotides, the CDR3 is TGTGCCAGTAGCGGGACAGGGGGTTTGGTATATACTGAAGCTTTCTTT.

This chain joins TRBV19 and TRBJ1-2; 9 bases align to TRBD1. V dropped 5 bases and J dropped 7; count of bases not matched to a gene: 11. The CDR3 is 15 amino acids. CDR1 LNHDA and CDR2 SQIVND come from the germline V gene (reference sequence). The DNA of the CDR3 is TGTGCCAGTAGTGACTACCCGGGACAGGGAGGTGGCTACACCTTC. It yields the protein CASSDYPGQGGGYTF.

This clone has only a few counts. V and J are TRBV6-5 and TRBJ1-5; D gene unclear. With 8 bases removed from V and 0 bases from J, the gap between germline ends came to 14 bases. CDR3 length: 15 amino acids. The germline CDR1 and CDR2 sequences are MNHEY and SVGAGI. CDR3 amino acids: CASENRTNSNQPQHF. The CDR3 DNA reads TGTGCCAGCGAGAACCGGACTAATAGCAATCAGCCCCAGCATTTT.

The chain has TRBV25-1 and TRBJ2-3; 12 nucleotides agree with TRBD1. CDR3 size: 16 residues. Germline trimming cut 6 bases from V and 2 bases from J; bases unmatched to any gene: 6. Germline V gives CDR1 MGHDK, CDR2 SYGVNS. The CDR3 DNA reads as TGTGCCAGCAGCCATCTGGGACAGGGGGCCACAGATACGCAGTATTTT. Its translation: CASSHLGQGATDTQYF.

CDR3 nucleotides: TGCAGCGGAATTACAGGGCCCTACGAGCAGTACTTC. Its translation: CSGITGPYEQYF. The V call is TRBV29-1, the J call TRBJ2-7; D is possibly TRBD1 (6 bases). This CDR3 is 12 amino acids long. The germline gives CDR1 SQVTM, CDR2 ANQGSEA. Trimming left V 7 bases short and J 2 bases short, with 12 bases between.

CDR3 residues: CASSKEWSNQPQHF. The CDR3 DNA is TGTGCCAGCAGCAAGGAGTGGAGCAATCAGCCCCAGCATTTT. The chain joins TRBV2 to TRBJ1-5, with unresolved D. CDR1 is SNHLY, CDR2 FYNNEI, per germline. The V gene lost 6 bases and the J gene lost 1 base, with 10 bases spanning the gap. CDR3 length equals 14 residues.

The rearrangement links TRBV10-3 to TRBJ1-3; 7 bases match TRBD1. This CDR3 has 13 residues. V was pared by 10 bases and J by 2 bases, with 5 bases of the junction left unmatched. Germline values: CDR1 ENHRY, CDR2 SYGVKD. CDR3: CATFDRAGNTIYF. CDR3 DNA: TGTGCCACCTTCGACAGGGCTGGAAACACCATATATTTT.

This sequence joins TRBV2 and TRBJ2-3; perhaps TRBD2 as D (7 bases). The CDR3 runs to 19 residues. Trimming took 6 bases from V and 0 from J, leaving 25 bases between them. Germline V lookup: CDR1 SNHLY, CDR2 FYNNEI. CDR3: CASSRTLRGGALSTDTQYF. The CDR3 coding sequence is TGTGCCAGCAGCCGGACACTCCGAGGGGGGGCCCTTAGCACAGATACGCAGTATTTT.

CDR3 nucleotides: TGCGCCAGCAGCTCGGTCCTAGCGGGGGGGCGGACAGATACGCAGTATTTT. Its protein is CASSSVLAGGRTDTQYF. The chain combines TRBV5-1 with TRBJ2-3, with 12 bases matching TRBD2. J lost 3 bases, V lost 3 bases, and 8 bases had no gene match. There are 17 residues in the CDR3. CDR1 is SGHRS, CDR2 YFSETQ, per germline.

V usage is TRBV7-2 and J usage is TRBJ2-3, with 10 bases identical to TRBD2. Per germline, CDR1 SGHTA and CDR2 FQGNSA. The CDR3 loop spans 17 amino acids. Trimming took 5 bases from V and 0 from J; bases not matched to a gene: 8. CDR3 sequence (DNA): TGTGCCAGCAGCCCCCGGGCTAGCGGGGGCAGCACAGATACGCAGTATTTT. Its protein is CASSPRASGGSTDTQYF.

The rearrangement joins TRBV7-9 to TRBJ1-1; D ambiguous. Per the germline V gene, CDR1 is SEHNR and CDR2 is FQNEAQ (reference sequence). This CDR3 has 14 residues. Deletions cut 4 bases from V and 5 bases from J, with 14 bases between. The CDR3 reads CASSSEHPGTEAFF. For the CDR3, the DNA is TGTGCCAGCAGCTCCGAACACCCCGGGACTGAAGCTTTCTTT. Supplemented by reference TRBV7-9 and TRBJ1-1, the full variable domain reads DTGVSQNPRHKITKRGQNVTFRCDPISEHNRLYWYRQTLGQGPEFLTYFQNEAQLEKSRLLSDRFSAERPKGSFSTLEIQRTEQGDSAMYLCASSSEHPGTEAFFGQGTRLTVV.

V gene TRBV9 combines with J gene TRBJ2-7; TRBD1 matches 9 bases. CDR1 SGDLS and CDR2 YYNGEE come from the germline V gene. The CDR3 has 13 amino acids. The junction had 3 bases not matched to a gene; V was cut back by 4 bases and J by 4 bases. CDR3 in amino acids: CASSRGQGYEQYF. The DNA of the CDR3 is TGTGCCAGCAGCAGGGGACAGGGTTACGAGCAGTACTTC.

The chain uses TRBV19 and TRBJ1-5; D is perhaps TRBD1 (5 bases). The CDR3 is 16 residues long. V was trimmed by 3 bases and J by 0 bases, leaving 12 bases between them. Germline loops: CDR1 LNHDA, CDR2 SQIVND (reference sequence). The CDR3 loop reads CASSILTGHSNQPQHF. The DNA for the CDR3 is TGTGCCAGTAGTATCCTAACAGGACATAGCAATCAGCCCCAGCATTTT.

The CDR3, as DNA: TGTGCCAGCAGCTTATGGCCCGACACTGAAGCTTTCTTT. This gives the protein CASSLWPDTEAFF. V gene TRBV7-2 combines with J gene TRBJ1-1, with D unclear. The V and J ends lost 2 bases and 3 bases respectively, with 7 bases between them. Germline CDR1 reads SGHTA; CDR2 reads FQGNSA. The CDR3 loop spans 13 amino acids.

The CDR3 here is CSASQDEQFF. The CDR3 bases are TGCAGTGCTAGCCAGGATGAGCAGTTCTTC. The chain has TRBV20-1 and TRBJ2-1; D remains ambiguous. The germline CDR1 and CDR2 sequences are DFQATT and SNEGSKA (reference sequence). Trimming left V 3 bases short and J 8 bases short, with 5 bases between. The CDR3 loop spans 10 amino acids.

The chain carries TRBV6-6 and TRBJ2-4; D may be TRBD2 (7 bases). The germline CDR1 and CDR2 sequences are MNHNY and SVGAGI (reference sequence). The CDR3 totals 15 residues. V lost 5 bases and J lost 15, with 26 bases in between. The CDR3 loop reads CASSLRGGAGWGRYF. CDR3 sequence (DNA): TGTGCCAGCAGTCTCCGAGGGGGGGCGGGATGGGGTCGGTACTTC.

The chain links TRBV5-1 to TRBJ2-1, with D perhaps matching TRBD1 (6 bases). Per the germline V gene, CDR1 is SGHRS and CDR2 is YFSETQ. Trimming took off 2 bases at V and 1 base at J, with 10 bases between the two ends. There are 15 residues in the CDR3. Written as DNA, the CDR3 is TGCGCCAGCAGCTTCGAGGGGGAGTCCTACAATGAGCAGTTCTTC. This encodes CASSFEGESYNEQFF.

As DNA, the CDR3 is TGTGCCAGCAGCTTAGTAGTGCGGGCAGTTTCTTCTGGGGCCAACGTCCTGACTTTC. Translating gives CASSLVVRAVSSGANVLTF. This chain uses TRBV7-8 with TRBJ2-6; possible D gene TRBD2, 5 bases. Germline V gene lookup returns CDR1 SGHVS and CDR2 FQNEAQ. This CDR3 is 19 amino acids long. Trimming removed 1 base from V and 1 base from J, with 17 bases in between.